This T cell receptor beta chain appears in the sequencing data of a study of breast tumors, draining lymph nodes, adjacent tissues. Overall study results and limits: Tumor and nontumor repertoires were significantly more similar in luminal-like than in basal-like breast cancer.

V was shortened by 6 bases and J by 3 bases, with 15 bases between the two germline ends. CDR3 length: 15 amino acids. Per germline, CDR1 MGHDK and CDR2 SYGVNS. Axillary draining lymph nodes of breast cancer patients supplied the node samples. TCRdb processed the multiplex PCR reads anew with MiXCR; each CDR3 protein has one entry. The data hold approximately 250,000 distinct CDR3 sequences, with 30% to 35% observed a single time. Remarks on this clonotype: Its antigen is unidentified.

Sequenced material: axillary lymph node tissue. J is TRBJ1-5 and V is TRBV25-1; D not certain. This clonotype was sampled from a female donor with breast cancer. Some clones in this sample may be carry-over from other donors' samples. The CDR3: CASSVCKVLNQPQHF. The CDR3, as DNA: TGTGCCAGCAGCGTCTGTAAGGTGCTCAATCAGCCCCAGCATTTT.